This TCR beta chain comes out of a study of CD8 T cell repertoires and HIV-1 epitope variants. General study findings and limits: Most of the nine antigen-specific clonotypes appeared cross-reactive to autologous or escape variants.

This clone came up once. Its antigen is unknown. TCR beta CDR3 was sequenced at survey depth on immunoSEQ. Sequencing was performed with immunoSEQ multiplex PCR; in TCRdb, only in-frame clones are kept and a portion is missing. The data hold around 1,100 clones, with 72% observed a single time. The source material was cultured CD8+ T cells derived from PBMCs. The clonotype originates from a male donor with HIV.

This CDR3 is CASSPPEKASYEQYF. CDR3 DNA: TGTGCCAGCAGTCCCCCCGAGAAGGCCTCCTACGAGCAGTACTTC. This chain uses TRBV6-5 with TRBJ2-7; D is unclear. In germline, CDR1 is MNHEY, CDR2 SVGAGI. The V and J ends lost 5 bases and 0 bases respectively, with 14 bases between them. This CDR3 has 15 amino acids.